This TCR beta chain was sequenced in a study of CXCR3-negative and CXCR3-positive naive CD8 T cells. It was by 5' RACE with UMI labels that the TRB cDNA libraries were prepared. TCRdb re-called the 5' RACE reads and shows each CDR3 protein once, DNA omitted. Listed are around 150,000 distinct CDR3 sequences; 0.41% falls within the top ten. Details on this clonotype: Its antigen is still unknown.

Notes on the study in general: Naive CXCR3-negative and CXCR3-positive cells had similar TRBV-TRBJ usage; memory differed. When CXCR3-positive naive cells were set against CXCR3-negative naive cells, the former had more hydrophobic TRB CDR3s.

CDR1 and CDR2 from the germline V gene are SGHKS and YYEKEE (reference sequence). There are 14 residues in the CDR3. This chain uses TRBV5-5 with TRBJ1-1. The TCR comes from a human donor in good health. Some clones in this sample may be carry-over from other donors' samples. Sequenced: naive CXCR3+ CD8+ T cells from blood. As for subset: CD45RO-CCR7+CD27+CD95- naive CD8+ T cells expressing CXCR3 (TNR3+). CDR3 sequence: CASSLEGMNTEAFF.